This T cell receptor beta chain was obtained from a study of vaccination effects on CD4 cells after COVID-19. Antigen-specific CD4+ T cells expanded by the ViraFEST assay with viral peptide pools were then sequenced. Isolation of CD4+ T cells took place after around 10 days of culture. The participants, recipients of two vaccine doses, got either BNT162b2 or mRNA-1273. Each vaccine recipient was nucleocapsid antibody negative and had no prior SARS-CoV-2 infection. A half-medium replacement with IL-2 medium was carried out on days 3 and 7. Produced via immunoSEQ multiplex PCR; TCRdb's table is partial and in-frame only. The sample contains around 22,000 clones, roughly 72% of which appear only once. V lost 6 bases to trimming and J lost 6 bases, with 15 bases between them. Germline loops: CDR1 KGHSH, CDR2 LQKENI. CDR3 length equals 13 residues. Remarks on this clone: Its antigen is unidentified.

This chain joins TRBV18 and TRBJ2-7; D tentatively reads TRBD1 or TRBD2 (5 bases each). Sequencing was performed on CD4+ T cells from PBMCs cultured with HCoV-NL63 spike peptides, taken after COVID-19 vaccination. The receptor was isolated from a human donor who received a COVID-19 vaccine. This CDR3 is CASSEVGGSEQYF. The CDR3 coding sequence is TGTGCCAGCTCTGAGGTTGGGGGATCCGAGCAGTACTTC.